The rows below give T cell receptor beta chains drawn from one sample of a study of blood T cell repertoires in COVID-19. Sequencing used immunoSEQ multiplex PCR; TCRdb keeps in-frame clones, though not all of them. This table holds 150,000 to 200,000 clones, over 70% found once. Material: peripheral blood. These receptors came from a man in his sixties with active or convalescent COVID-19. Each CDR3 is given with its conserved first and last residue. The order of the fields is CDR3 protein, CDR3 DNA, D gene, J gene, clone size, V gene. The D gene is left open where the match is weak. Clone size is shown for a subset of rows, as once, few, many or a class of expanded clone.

CDR3aa: CASSRGGEQYF
CDR3nt: TGTGCCAGCAGCCGAGGAGGGGAGCAGTACTTC
d_gene: -
j_gene: TRBJ2-7
abundance: -
v_gene: TRBV7-9

CDR3aa: CASSPGGSVYNEQFF
CDR3nt: TGTGCCAGCAGCCCCGGCGGGAGCGTCTACAATGAGCAGTTCTTC
d_gene: TRBD2
j_gene: TRBJ2-1
abundance: -
v_gene: TRBV7-2

CDR3aa: CASSLPPRRGNTEAFF
CDR3nt: TGCGCCAGCAGCTTACCTCCCAGAAGGGGGAACACTGAAGCTTTCTTT
d_gene: -
j_gene: TRBJ1-1
abundance: -
v_gene: TRBV5-1

CDR3aa: CASSDVRREAQYF
CDR3nt: TGTGCCAGCAGTGACGTGAGGCGGGAGGCCCAGTACTTC
d_gene: TRBD2
j_gene: TRBJ2-5
abundance: -
v_gene: TRBV6-1

CDR3aa: CASSPRIAGTVHQPQHF
CDR3nt: TGTGCCAGCTCACCAAGAATAGCGGGTACGGTTCATCAGCCCCAGCATTTT
d_gene: -
j_gene: TRBJ1-5
abundance: -
v_gene: TRBV18

CDR3aa: CAWSVNGEGGWQPQHF
CDR3nt: TGTGCCTGGAGTGTCAATGGAGAAGGGGGCTGGCAGCCCCAGCATTTT
d_gene: TRBD1
j_gene: TRBJ1-5
abundance: -
v_gene: TRBV30

CDR3aa: CASVAGEGLKGYTF
CDR3nt: TGTGCCAGCGTGGCGGGTGAGGGTTTGAAAGGCTACACCTTC
d_gene: -
j_gene: TRBJ1-2
abundance: -
v_gene: TRBV7-9

CDR3aa: CASSLEGAFDTQYF
CDR3nt: TGTGCCAGCAGCTTAGAGGGGGCCTTCGATACGCAGTATTTT
d_gene: TRBD1
j_gene: TRBJ2-3
abundance: -
v_gene: TRBV7-8

CDR3aa: CASRHREPYEQYF
CDR3nt: TGTGCCAGCAGGCACAGGGAACCCTACGAGCAGTACTTC
d_gene: -
j_gene: TRBJ2-7
abundance: -
v_gene: TRBV28

CDR3aa: CASTKGTGELFF
CDR3nt: TGTGCCAGCACCAAGGGGACCGGGGAGCTGTTTTTT
d_gene: -
j_gene: TRBJ2-2
abundance: -
v_gene: TRBV12-3/TRBV12-4

CDR3aa: CASSLAAYNEQFF
CDR3nt: TGTGCCAGCAGCTTGGCTGCCTACAATGAGCAGTTCTTC
d_gene: -
j_gene: TRBJ2-1
abundance: -
v_gene: TRBV7-2

CDR3aa: CAIRTGVNTEAFF
CDR3nt: TGTGCCATCAGGACAGGGGTGAACACTGAAGCTTTCTTT
d_gene: TRBD1
j_gene: TRBJ1-1
abundance: -
v_gene: TRBV10-3

CDR3aa: CAIRGWGTESTDTQYF
CDR3nt: TGTGCCATCAGGGGTTGGGGGACAGAGAGCACAGATACGCAGTATTTT
d_gene: TRBD1
j_gene: TRBJ2-3
abundance: -
v_gene: TRBV10-3

CDR3aa: CASSKGLAYEQYF
CDR3nt: TGTGCCAGCAGTAAGGGACTAGCCTACGAGCAGTACTTC
d_gene: TRBD2
j_gene: TRBJ2-7
abundance: -
v_gene: TRBV12-3/TRBV12-4

CDR3aa: CASTPQTGSPLHF
CDR3nt: TGTGCCAGCACCCCCCAGACTGGGTCACCCCTCCACTTT
d_gene: -
j_gene: TRBJ1-6
abundance: -
v_gene: TRBV7-2

CDR3aa: CASSIGSTERTQYF
CDR3nt: TGTGCCAGTAGTATAGGTTCGACAGAACGTACGCAGTATTTT
d_gene: -
j_gene: TRBJ2-3
abundance: -
v_gene: TRBV19

CDR3aa: CASSYLANYGYTF
CDR3nt: TGTGCCAGCAGTTACTTAGCTAACTATGGCTACACCTTC
d_gene: -
j_gene: TRBJ1-2
abundance: -
v_gene: TRBV6-5

CDR3aa: CASNSNFRGRNQPQHF
CDR3nt: TGTGCCAGCAATTCAAACTTCAGGGGGCGGAATCAGCCCCAGCATTTT
d_gene: TRBD1
j_gene: TRBJ1-5
abundance: -
v_gene: TRBV27

CDR3aa: CASSLDRHYNEQFF
CDR3nt: TGTGCCAGCAGCTTGGACAGACATTACAATGAGCAGTTCTTC
d_gene: -
j_gene: TRBJ2-1
abundance: -
v_gene: TRBV7-9

CDR3aa: CASSLARENTEAFF
CDR3nt: TGTGCCAGCAGCCTAGCGAGGGAGAACACTGAAGCTTTCTTT
d_gene: -
j_gene: TRBJ1-1
abundance: -
v_gene: TRBV11-2

CDR3aa: CASSFQAQNTIYF
CDR3nt: TGTGCCAGCAGTTTTCAGGCGCAAAACACCATATATTTT
d_gene: -
j_gene: TRBJ1-3
abundance: -
v_gene: TRBV12-3/TRBV12-4

CDR3aa: CASSDPGKYEQYF
CDR3nt: TGTGCCAGCAGTGACCCCGGGAAATACGAGCAGTACTTC
d_gene: -
j_gene: TRBJ2-7
abundance: -
v_gene: TRBV6-1

CDR3aa: CASSLGDTGNPYEQYF
CDR3nt: TGTGCCAGCAGTTTAGGGGATACAGGTAATCCCTACGAGCAGTACTTC
d_gene: -
j_gene: TRBJ2-7
abundance: -
v_gene: TRBV28

CDR3aa: CASSTAGWGLEAFF
CDR3nt: TGTGCCAGCAGCACCGCCGGATGGGGCTTGGAAGCTTTCTTT
d_gene: -
j_gene: TRBJ1-1
abundance: -
v_gene: TRBV9

CDR3aa: CASSLAGGQGGTGELFF
CDR3nt: TGTGCCAGCAGTTTGGCCGGCGGGCAGGGGGGCACCGGGGAGCTGTTTTTT
d_gene: -
j_gene: TRBJ2-2
abundance: -
v_gene: TRBV27

CDR3aa: CASSPDRAAGYGYTF
CDR3nt: TGTGCCAGCAGCCCTGACAGGGCCGCCGGGTATGGCTACACCTTC
d_gene: TRBD1
j_gene: TRBJ1-2
abundance: -
v_gene: TRBV7-6

CDR3aa: CASSRILAGGPFDAKNIQYF
CDR3nt: TGTGCCAGCAGTCGAATCCTAGCGGGAGGGCCCTTTGATGCCAAAAACATTCAGTACTTC
d_gene: TRBD2
j_gene: TRBJ2-4
abundance: -
v_gene: TRBV28

CDR3aa: CASSYQQPGDEQYF
CDR3nt: TGTGCCAGCAGTTACCAACAGCCCGGCGACGAGCAGTACTTC
d_gene: -
j_gene: TRBJ2-7
abundance: -
v_gene: TRBV6-2/TRBV6-3

CDR3aa: CASSEVSEVYEQYF
CDR3nt: TGTGCCAGCAGTGAGGTGTCGGAGGTCTACGAGCAGTACTTC
d_gene: -
j_gene: TRBJ2-7
abundance: -
v_gene: TRBV25-1

CDR3aa: CASGREQVYGYTF
CDR3nt: TGTGCTAGTGGCAGGGAACAAGTCTATGGCTACACCTTC
d_gene: -
j_gene: TRBJ1-2
abundance: -
v_gene: TRBV12-5

CDR3aa: CASSGQATDTQYF
CDR3nt: TGTGCCAGCAGTGGACAGGCGACAGATACGCAGTATTTT
d_gene: -
j_gene: TRBJ2-3
abundance: -
v_gene: TRBV6-4

CDR3aa: CASSTGLRAMETQYF
CDR3nt: TGTGCCAGCAGTACCGGACTAAGGGCTATGGAGACCCAGTACTTC
d_gene: -
j_gene: TRBJ2-5
abundance: -
v_gene: TRBV27

CDR3aa: CASSHFAERGGEKLFF
CDR3nt: TGTGCCAGCAGCCATTTTGCGGAGAGAGGGGGTGAAAAACTGTTTTTT
d_gene: -
j_gene: TRBJ1-4
abundance: -
v_gene: TRBV5-4

CDR3aa: CASSLRGGYGYTF
CDR3nt: TGTGCCAGCAGCTTAAGGGGGGGTTATGGCTACACCTTC
d_gene: -
j_gene: TRBJ1-2
abundance: -
v_gene: TRBV7-2

CDR3aa: CASSLAPRTSHNTGELFF
CDR3nt: TGTGCCAGCAGCTTGGCGCCTCGGACTAGCCATAACACCGGGGAGCTGTTTTTT
d_gene: TRBD2
j_gene: TRBJ2-2
abundance: once
v_gene: TRBV5-4

CDR3aa: CASSIGNSNYGYTF
CDR3nt: TGTGCCAGTAGTATCGGTAATTCTAACTATGGCTACACCTTC
d_gene: -
j_gene: TRBJ1-2
abundance: once
v_gene: TRBV19

CDR3aa: CASSQVSLAGLNEQFF
CDR3nt: TGCGCCAGCAGCCAAGTGAGCCTAGCGGGCCTCAATGAGCAGTTCTTC
d_gene: TRBD2
j_gene: TRBJ2-1
abundance: -
v_gene: TRBV4-1

CDR3aa: CASSPLGGQRNTEAFF
CDR3nt: TGTGCCAGCTCACCACTTGGAGGACAGAGGAACACTGAAGCTTTCTTT
d_gene: -
j_gene: TRBJ1-1
abundance: many
v_gene: TRBV18

CDR3aa: CASSPERESITGELFF
CDR3nt: TGTGCCAGTAGTCCCGAGCGGGAATCAATCACCGGGGAGCTGTTTTTT
d_gene: TRBD2
j_gene: TRBJ2-2
abundance: -
v_gene: TRBV19

CDR3aa: CASSSRGLAAYEQYF
CDR3nt: TGTGCCAGCAGCTCAAGGGGACTAGCGGCCTACGAGCAGTACTTC
d_gene: TRBD2
j_gene: TRBJ2-7
abundance: -
v_gene: TRBV11-1

CDR3aa: CASSMASVPDTQYF
CDR3nt: TGTGCCAGTAGTATGGCTAGCGTACCAGATACGCAGTATTTT
d_gene: -
j_gene: TRBJ2-3
abundance: few
v_gene: TRBV19

CDR3aa: CASSQDRAGGEQYF
CDR3nt: TGTGCCAGCAGTCAGGACAGGGCAGGAGGCGAGCAGTACTTC
d_gene: TRBD1
j_gene: TRBJ2-7
abundance: once
v_gene: TRBV11-3

CDR3aa: CASSFRTSGLPQFF
CDR3nt: TGTGCCAGCAGTTTCCGGACTAGCGGGCTTCCGCAATTCTTC
d_gene: TRBD2
j_gene: TRBJ2-1
abundance: -
v_gene: TRBV28

CDR3aa: CASSLSWAGQGNQPQHF
CDR3nt: TGTGCCAGCAGTTTATCCTGGGCGGGACAGGGGAATCAGCCCCAGCATTTT
d_gene: TRBD1
j_gene: TRBJ1-5
abundance: -
v_gene: TRBV28

CDR3aa: CASSQDFASGRGNEQFF
CDR3nt: TGTGCCAGCAGCCAAGATTTTGCCAGCGGGAGAGGAAATGAGCAGTTCTTC
d_gene: TRBD2
j_gene: TRBJ2-1
abundance: few
v_gene: TRBV3-1/TRBV3-2

CDR3aa: CAISESDRTGDEKLFF
CDR3nt: TGTGCCATCAGTGAGTCCGACCGGACAGGGGACGAAAAACTGTTTTTT
d_gene: TRBD1
j_gene: TRBJ1-4
abundance: -
v_gene: TRBV10-3

CDR3aa: CASSPGSSGSMVGEQYF
CDR3nt: TGCGCCAGCAGCCCGGGTTCCAGCGGGTCCATGGTGGGCGAGCAGTACTTC
d_gene: -
j_gene: TRBJ2-7
abundance: -
v_gene: TRBV5-1

CDR3aa: CASSPGRGQPQHF
CDR3nt: TGTGCCAGCAGCCCGGGGAGAGGTCAGCCCCAGCATTTT
d_gene: -
j_gene: TRBJ1-5
abundance: -
v_gene: TRBV4-2

CDR3aa: CASSFRTGILGYTF
CDR3nt: TGTGCCAGCAGCTTCCGGACAGGGATACTTGGCTACACCTTC
d_gene: TRBD1
j_gene: TRBJ1-2
abundance: -
v_gene: TRBV7-8

CDR3aa: CASNKDGIRESTQYF
CDR3nt: TGTGCCAGCAACAAAGACGGGATTAGGGAGAGTACGCAGTATTTT
d_gene: -
j_gene: TRBJ2-3
abundance: -
v_gene: TRBV6-6

CDR3aa: CASTGGQGSQKNTEAFF
CDR3nt: TGCGCCAGCACCGGAGGACAGGGCAGTCAGAAAAACACTGAAGCTTTCTTT
d_gene: TRBD1
j_gene: TRBJ1-1
abundance: -
v_gene: TRBV5-1

CDR3aa: CASSPRGSYNEQFF
CDR3nt: TGTGCCAGCAGCCCTAGAGGTTCCTACAATGAGCAGTTCTTC
d_gene: -
j_gene: TRBJ2-1
abundance: -
v_gene: TRBV7-3

CDR3aa: CASSVEVRSTEAFF
CDR3nt: TGTGCCAGCAGCGTTGAGGTCCGGAGCACTGAAGCTTTCTTT
d_gene: -
j_gene: TRBJ1-1
abundance: -
v_gene: TRBV7-2

CDR3aa: CASSIRAGEYEQYF
CDR3nt: TGTGCCAGTAGTATTAGAGCGGGAGAATACGAGCAGTACTTC
d_gene: TRBD2
j_gene: TRBJ2-7
abundance: -
v_gene: TRBV19

CDR3aa: CASSVGTGGQPLHF
CDR3nt: TGCGCCAGCAGCGTCGGGACAGGGGGCCAACCCCTCCACTTT
d_gene: TRBD1
j_gene: TRBJ1-6
abundance: -
v_gene: TRBV5-1

CDR3aa: CASSSRSSGVQETQYF
CDR3nt: TGTGCCAGCAGCTCTAGGTCTAGCGGGGTACAAGAGACCCAGTACTTC
d_gene: TRBD2
j_gene: TRBJ2-5
abundance: -
v_gene: TRBV11-3

CDR3aa: CATSPQGTTNEKLFF
CDR3nt: TGTGCCACCAGCCCCCAGGGAACAACTAATGAAAAACTGTTTTTT
d_gene: -
j_gene: TRBJ1-4
abundance: -
v_gene: TRBV15